The rows below give T cell receptor beta chains drawn from one sample of a study of Tregs in tolerant kidney transplant recipients. TCRdb's copy holds only in-frame clones and misses some; the assay was immunoSEQ multiplex PCR. Found here are around 85,000 clones, more than 85% of them singletons; the top ten hold about 0.36%. Specimen: Tregs from blood, collected before the transplant. These receptors were obtained from a human donor who received a combined kidney and bone marrow transplant. CDR3s include the opening cysteine and the closing phenylalanine or tryptophan. Clone size is shown for a subset of rows, as once, few, many or a class of expanded clone.

TRBJ2-7 | TRBV6-1 | once | CASSDKSYEQYF
TRBJ2-1 | TRBV11-1 | - | CASTPLVSGIGYNEQFF
- | TRBV11-3 | - | CASSLAGGTQHF
TRBJ2-7 | TRBV4-2 | - | CASSQVGGGRAYEQYF
TRBJ2-1 | TRBV19 | - | CATAGAYNEQFF
TRBJ2-2 | TRBV7-8 | - | CASSFGLVPGELFF
TRBJ1-4 | TRBV7-9 | - | CASSSGAFGEKLFF
TRBJ2-7 | TRBV29-1 | once | CSVGQGIHEQYF
TRBJ2-2 | TRBV5-1 | - | CASSLALASTGELFF
TRBJ2-1 | TRBV10-3 | - | CAIKGREGGEQFF
TRBJ1-4 | TRBV30 | - | CAWSRGDGTNEKLFF
TRBJ2-7 | TRBV7-9 | - | CASSFDRGYEQYF
TRBJ2-3 | TRBV7-9 | once | CASSLGATDTQYF
TRBJ2-1 | TRBV2 | - | CASSAVSYNEQFF
TRBJ1-5 | TRBV5-1 | - | CASKGDGLNQPQHF
TRBJ1-5 | TRBV27 | once | CASSRRQGGQPQHF
TRBJ2-1 | TRBV7-9 | - | CASSSTWGSEQFF
TRBJ2-3 | TRBV10-3 | - | CAISESMRAQGIGTDTQYF